These T cell receptor beta chains were read from a single sample in a study of CD8 T cells in Susac syndrome. TCRdb re-derived calls from the immunoSEQ multiplex PCR reads in MiXCR, one entry per CDR3 protein. The data contain under 200,000 distinct CDR3 sequences, roughly 94% of them singletons. Input material: CD4+ T cells from PBMCs. The receptors derive from a human donor in good health. The CDR3 runs from the conserved cysteine through the conserved F or W. Each record gives: V gene, clone size, D gene, J gene, CDR3 DNA, CDR3 protein. D genes are given only for firm matches. The size of a clone is reported for some rows only, either as once, few or many, or as a class for expanded clones.

v_call: TRBV24-1
clone_size: NA
d_call: NA
j_call: TRBJ2-1
cdr3_nt: TGTGCCACCAGTGATCGTTACAGGGCTAACAATGAGCAGTTCTTC
cdr3_aa: CATSDRYRANNEQFF

v_call: TRBV27
clone_size: NA
d_call: NA
j_call: TRBJ2-1
cdr3_nt: TGTGCCAGCAGTCCCCGACAGGAACCGAATGAGCAGTTCTTC
cdr3_aa: CASSPRQEPNEQFF

v_call: TRBV5-1
clone_size: NA
d_call: TRBD1
j_call: TRBJ1-2
cdr3_nt: TGCGCCAGCAGCCCTACAGGGGTCGCCGGCTATGGCTACACCTTC
cdr3_aa: CASSPTGVAGYGYTF

v_call: TRBV29-1
clone_size: NA
d_call: TRBD2
j_call: TRBJ2-1
cdr3_nt: TGCAGCGTTGAAAGGGAAGGGGGGACTAGCGGGTGGAGCTCCTACAATGAGCAGTTCTTC
cdr3_aa: CSVEREGGTSGWSSYNEQFF

v_call: TRBV2
clone_size: NA
d_call: TRBD2
j_call: TRBJ2-1
cdr3_nt: TGTGCCAGCGGTCTACTAGCGGCGGATTTGCAGTTCTTC
cdr3_aa: CASGLLAADLQFF

v_call: TRBV30
clone_size: NA
d_call: TRBD1
j_call: TRBJ2-3
cdr3_nt: TGTGCCTGGAGTGCCCAACAGGGGGTCACAGATACGCAGTATTTT
cdr3_aa: CAWSAQQGVTDTQYF

v_call: TRBV19
clone_size: few
d_call: NA
j_call: TRBJ1-2
cdr3_nt: TGTGCCAGTAGCCTCGACAGAGACTATGGCTACACCTTC
cdr3_aa: CASSLDRDYGYTF

v_call: TRBV3-1
clone_size: NA
d_call: TRBD1
j_call: TRBJ1-6
cdr3_nt: TGTGCCAGCAGTCCTCCGGGACAGGGTCGTTCACCCCTCCACTTT
cdr3_aa: CASSPPGQGRSPLHF

v_call: TRBV15
clone_size: NA
d_call: TRBD1
j_call: TRBJ2-7
cdr3_nt: TGTGCCACCACCCGGGACAGGGGGGCCTACGAGCAGTACTTC
cdr3_aa: CATTRDRGAYEQYF

v_call: TRBV18
clone_size: once
d_call: NA
j_call: TRBJ2-1
cdr3_nt: TGTGCCAGCTCACCCCTAGGGGGTGGTAGCGATGAGCAGTTCTTC
cdr3_aa: CASSPLGGGSDEQFF

v_call: TRBV18
clone_size: NA
d_call: NA
j_call: TRBJ1-6
cdr3_nt: TGTGCCAGCTCGCCCCGGGCGGCTGGGGATAATTCACCCCTCCACTTT
cdr3_aa: CASSPRAAGDNSPLHF

v_call: TRBV9
clone_size: NA
d_call: TRBD2
j_call: TRBJ2-1
cdr3_nt: TGTGCCAGCAGCGCGAGCGGGACCTCGAGCAATGAGCAGTTCTTC
cdr3_aa: CASSASGTSSNEQFF

v_call: TRBV5-1
clone_size: NA
d_call: NA
j_call: TRBJ2-1
cdr3_nt: TGCGCCAGCAGCTTGGCCTATGGGAGTGAGCAGTTCTTC
cdr3_aa: CASSLAYGSEQFF

v_call: TRBV11-2
clone_size: NA
d_call: TRBD2
j_call: TRBJ2-1
cdr3_nt: TGTGCCAGCAGCTCGCGGGGGGTGCAGTTCTTC
cdr3_aa: CASSSRGVQFF

v_call: TRBV20-1
clone_size: NA
d_call: TRBD2
j_call: TRBJ2-5
cdr3_nt: TGCAGTGCTAGAGATCCTCGGGGGGAAGAGACCCAGTACTTC
cdr3_aa: CSARDPRGEETQYF

v_call: TRBV29-1
clone_size: NA
d_call: NA
j_call: TRBJ2-2
cdr3_nt: TGCAGCGTTGATGGACCGAACACCGGGGAGCTGTTTTTT
cdr3_aa: CSVDGPNTGELFF

v_call: TRBV30
clone_size: NA
d_call: TRBD1
j_call: TRBJ1-1
cdr3_nt: TGTGCCTGGAGTGCATACAGGGGAGGCACTGAAGCTTTCTTT
cdr3_aa: CAWSAYRGGTEAFF

v_call: TRBV7-2
clone_size: NA
d_call: NA
j_call: TRBJ2-7
cdr3_nt: TGTGCCAGCAGCTTAGAAGGTCGCGAGCAGTACTTC
cdr3_aa: CASSLEGREQYF

v_call: TRBV11-2
clone_size: NA
d_call: NA
j_call: TRBJ2-7
cdr3_nt: TGTGCCAGCAGCTTAGTTCAGGCCTCCTTC
cdr3_aa: CASSLVQASF

v_call: TRBV29-1
clone_size: once
d_call: NA
j_call: TRBJ1-2
cdr3_nt: TGCAGCGTTGAGGTCTCCCGGGGGCGGGGAGAGGGCTACACCTTC
cdr3_aa: CSVEVSRGRGEGYTF

v_call: TRBV5-1
clone_size: NA
d_call: TRBD1
j_call: TRBJ2-5
cdr3_nt: TGCGCCAGCAGCACCTCGGACAGGGGCGGCGAGACCCAGTACTTC
cdr3_aa: CASSTSDRGGETQYF

v_call: TRBV25-1
clone_size: NA
d_call: NA
j_call: TRBJ2-1
cdr3_nt: TGTGCCGGATCCAGGTGGTGTGAGCAGTTCTTC
cdr3_aa: CAGSRWCEQFF

v_call: TRBV29-1
clone_size: NA
d_call: NA
j_call: TRBJ1-5
cdr3_nt: TGCAGCGTTGGGCAGGGAGGCCAGCCCCAGCATTTT
cdr3_aa: CSVGQGGQPQHF

v_call: TRBV9
clone_size: NA
d_call: NA
j_call: TRBJ2-1
cdr3_nt: TGTGCCAGCAGCGTAGCCCACAGTCTGAATGAGCAGTTCTTC
cdr3_aa: CASSVAHSLNEQFF

v_call: TRBV6-1
clone_size: NA
d_call: NA
j_call: TRBJ2-1
cdr3_nt: TGTGCCAGCCGGGGGAACGTTAATGAGCAGTTCTTC
cdr3_aa: CASRGNVNEQFF

v_call: TRBV4-1
clone_size: NA
d_call: TRBD1
j_call: TRBJ1-1
cdr3_nt: TGCGCCTCCCAGTCCCAGGGGGCCTTCACTGAAGCTTTCTTT
cdr3_aa: CASQSQGAFTEAFF

v_call: TRBV11-2
clone_size: NA
d_call: NA
j_call: TRBJ2-7
cdr3_nt: TGTGCCAGCAGCTCATATCGGGGGGCCGCGTACGAGCAGTACTTC
cdr3_aa: CASSSYRGAAYEQYF

v_call: TRBV18
clone_size: NA
d_call: NA
j_call: TRBJ2-1
cdr3_nt: TGTGCCAGCTCACCAGGTTCATCCGGGGATGAGCAGTTCTTC
cdr3_aa: CASSPGSSGDEQFF

v_call: TRBV20-1
clone_size: NA
d_call: TRBD2
j_call: TRBJ2-1
cdr3_nt: TGCAGTGCTAGAGTGGGGGGGAGTGAGCAGTTCTTC
cdr3_aa: CSARVGGSEQFF

v_call: TRBV5-1
clone_size: NA
d_call: NA
j_call: TRBJ2-1
cdr3_nt: TGCGCCAGCCTACTGGAGGCAGGGTCCTACAATGAGCAGTTCTTC
cdr3_aa: CASLLEAGSYNEQFF

v_call: TRBV29-1
clone_size: NA
d_call: NA
j_call: TRBJ1-1
cdr3_nt: TGCAGCGTTTGGAGCGGCGAAGCTTTCTTT
cdr3_aa: CSVWSGEAFF

v_call: TRBV18
clone_size: NA
d_call: NA
j_call: TRBJ1-2
cdr3_nt: TGTGCCAGCTCACCACCGGTTGACAACTATGGCTACACCTTC
cdr3_aa: CASSPPVDNYGYTF